This paragraph covers one T cell receptor (beta chain) sequence. The table lists this clonotype with a few counts. What this receptor recognizes is not known. Base qualities are missing; no much larger clone stands one base away. Amplification of TCR beta CDR3 regions was carried out from RNA transcripts. The TCR CDR3 was subjected to a first round of RT-PCR using the HTBI primer set and the Qiagen OneStep RT-PCR kit. The libraries were constructed in a second round of multiplex PCR and then size-selected and purified. Paired-end sequencing of the libraries was performed with 100 bp reads on an Illumina HiSeq2000. The original methods were these. SOAPnuke was used to process the raw data, removing reads that contained adapters or uncalled bases, had a mean Phred below 15, or lacked an exact match to the constant primer or identifier. COPE v1.2.5 was used to merge the high-quality paired reads, and each unique nucleotide sequence was defined as a clonotype. MiTCR v1.1 was used to align the clonotypes against IMGT TRBV, TRBD and TRBJ reference segments. Only V-J combinations with frequency above 0.0001, covering about 99% of repertoires, were analysed. A TCS score was defined as the ratio between F50 (clonal expansion) and ExV (chaos), using BLOSUM62-based TCRdist between CDR3 peptides within each V-J. Welch's t-statistics and random forest reduced 500 to 650 V-J features to about 13, which were used in a naive Bayes classifier (R e1071). Starting from the raw public reads, TCRdb applied fastp trimming at Q25, assembled clones with MiXCR and retained in-frame beta chains. Rows with a matching CDR3 protein are joined into one entry that keeps the most common DNA and genes. These V and J calls originate from TCRdb's pipeline instead of the authors' own analysis. For this sample there are roughly 260,000 distinct CDR3 sequences; more than 14% appear just once. 13% of the sample is in the top ten clones.

The hyperthyroidism patients were between 18 and 65 years old and newly diagnosed, with a disease duration of less than 2 months. Patients with uncontrolled infections, other autoimmune diseases, pregnancy or lactation were excluded. Diagnoses relied on clinical symptoms, serum thyroxine and TRAb, thyroid ultrasound and orbital computed tomography. Blood from progressor patients was collected at the time of first diagnosis with hyperthyroidism, before any ophthalmopathy symptoms had appeared. PBMCs were separated from roughly 10 ml of fresh peripheral blood using Ficoll-Paque density gradient centrifugation. Patients classed as progressors first received a Graves' hyperthyroidism diagnosis and then went on to develop ophthalmopathy during follow-up. Total RNA was extracted using Trizol reagent, and RNA quality was assessed on an Agilent 2100 Bioanalyzer. The sample is drawn from a study of T cells in Graves' hyperthyroidism and ophthalmopathy (dated by TCRdb to between 2018 and 2021). Background on the whole study: Peripheral blood samples were taken at the time of initial diagnosis, prior to any treatment. After blood sampling, hyperthyroidism patients were treated with methimazole at a starting dose of 30 mg daily, and ophthalmopathy patients were treated with high-dose intravenous methylprednisolone. For training and testing, the approximately 92 patients in the discovery cohort were randomly divided in a 7:3 ratio. Thyroid tissue and blood T-cell repertoires from about six Graves' hyperthyroidism patients were also compared in the study. A discovery cohort of approximately 97 patients, roughly 40 with Graves' ophthalmopathy and about 60 with stable Graves' hyperthyroidism, was used to find distinguishing TCR V-J signatures. TCR Vbeta CDR3 sequencing of 135 peripheral blood samples (under 45 ophthalmopathy, 75 or so hyperthyroidism and around 17 progressor patients) is reported in the paper. Whether ophthalmopathy could be predicted prospectively was tested in an independent validation cohort made up of 18 hyperthyroidism patients plus 17 patients who later progressed to ophthalmopathy. The research as a whole found: In validation, the model predicted progression to ophthalmopathy a median of roughly six months before onset, with 70% to 71% sensitivity and about 72% specificity. No statistical method was used to set the sample size in advance, and investigators knew the group allocation. In cross-validation, a model built on a 13 V-J signature told ophthalmopathy apart from stable hyperthyroidism with approximately 90% sensitivity and approximately 84% specificity, and in testing the same model reached 80%/75%. Most expanded thyroid clonotypes (frequency above 0.001) were also found in blood, which suggests that blood repertoires may mirror thyroid immune responses.

Including cysteine and phenylalanine, the CDR3 has 15 amino acids. The sequence is cut down to CDR3 DNA, 45 bases in frame from base 1. As encoded in the germline V gene, CDR1 is MDHEN while CDR2 is SYDVKM. The trim is 3 bases for V and 5 bases for J, with a gap of 16 bases between the germline ends. Source material: blood. The rearrangement joined TRBV28 to TRBJ1-2, with the D gene too uncertain to name. The clonotype comes from a woman in her forties with Graves' hyperthyroidism that later progressed to Graves' ophthalmopathy. Here is the DNA: TGTGCCAGCAGTTTTGGGTTTAAGGTCGGGTATGGCTACACCTTC. The encoded protein is CASSFGFKVGYGYTF.